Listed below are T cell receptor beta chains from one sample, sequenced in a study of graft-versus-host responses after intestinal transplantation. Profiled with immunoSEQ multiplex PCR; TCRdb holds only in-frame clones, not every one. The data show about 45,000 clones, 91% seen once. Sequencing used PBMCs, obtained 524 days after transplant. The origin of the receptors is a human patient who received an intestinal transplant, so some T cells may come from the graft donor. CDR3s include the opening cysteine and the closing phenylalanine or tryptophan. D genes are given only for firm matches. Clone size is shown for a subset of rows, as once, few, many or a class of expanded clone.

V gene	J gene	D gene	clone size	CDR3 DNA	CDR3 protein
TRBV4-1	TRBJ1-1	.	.	TGCGCCAGCAGCCAAGATGGGGGGAAAACTGAAGCTTTCTTT	CASSQDGGKTEAFF
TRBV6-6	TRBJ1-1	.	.	TGTGCCAGCAGTTACCTGGGCCGGACTGAAGCTTTCTTT	CASSYLGRTEAFF
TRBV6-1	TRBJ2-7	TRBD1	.	TGTGCCAGCAGTGCTACCGGGACAGGGGATTTTTCCTACGAGCAGTACTTC	CASSATGTGDFSYEQYF
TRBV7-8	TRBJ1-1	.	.	TGTGCCAGCAGCTTAGCGGGCGTAATCGCTGAAGCTTTCTTT	CASSLAGVIAEAFF
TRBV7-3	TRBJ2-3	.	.	TGTGCCAGCAGCCCCCAATCGGGGCGGACCACAGATACGCAGTATTTT	CASSPQSGRTTDTQYF
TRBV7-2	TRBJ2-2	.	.	TGTGCCAGCAGCTTAGGGATATCCACCGGGGAGCTGTTTTTT	CASSLGISTGELFF
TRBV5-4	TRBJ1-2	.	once	TGTGCCAGCAGCCCGCCGGGACATCTGAATCCCTATGGCTACACCTTC	CASSPPGHLNPYGYTF
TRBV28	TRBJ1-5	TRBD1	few	TGTGCCACCAGGGGGGGCAATCAGCCCCAGCATTTT	CATRGGNQPQHF
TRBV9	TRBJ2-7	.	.	TGTGCCAGCAGCGGAGGATTGGGGGCGCAGTACTTC	CASSGGLGAQYF
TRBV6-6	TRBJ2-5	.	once	TGTGCCAGCAGTTACCGGGGACAAGGCCACCAAGAGACCCAGTACTTC	CASSYRGQGHQETQYF
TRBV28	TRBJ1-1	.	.	TGTGCCAGCAGTTTACTATGGCCTGGGGCTGAAGCTTTCTTT	CASSLLWPGAEAFF
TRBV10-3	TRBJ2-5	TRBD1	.	TGTGCCATCAGTGGCCCGGGACAGGGTCAGACCCAGTACTTC	CAISGPGQGQTQYF
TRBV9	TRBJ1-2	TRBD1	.	TGTGCCAGCAGCGTAGGTGGGACAGGGCACTATGGCTACACCTTC	CASSVGGTGHYGYTF
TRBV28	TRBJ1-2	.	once	TGTGCCAGCAGAAATCTTGACTGGCGATGGAGCGGCTACACCTTC	CASRNLDWRWSGYTF
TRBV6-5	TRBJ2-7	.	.	TGTGCCAGCAGTGCCGGGGCGGACGAGCAGTACTTC	CASSAGADEQYF
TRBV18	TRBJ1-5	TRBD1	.	TGTGCCAGCTCACATACCGGGACAGGGCCCCTTACTCAGCCCCAGCATTTT	CASSHTGTGPLTQPQHF
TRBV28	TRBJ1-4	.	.	TGTGCCAGCAGTTTTGCGACCCGGACTGAAAAACTGTTTTTT	CASSFATRTEKLFF
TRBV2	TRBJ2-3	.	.	TGTGCCAGCAGTGAGGGGACTAGCACAGATACGCAGTATTTT	CASSEGTSTDTQYF
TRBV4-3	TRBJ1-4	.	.	TGCGCCAGCAGCCAGATCGGGCGAGGGGATGAAAAACTGTTTTTT	CASSQIGRGDEKLFF
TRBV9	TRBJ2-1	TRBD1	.	TGTGCCAGCAGCGTAACGCTTAACTCCCAGCCGGGACAGGGATCCTACAATGAGCAGTTCTTC	CASSVTLNSQPGQGSYNEQFF
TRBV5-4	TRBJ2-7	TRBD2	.	TGTGCCAGCAGCTTGGGGGCGACTAGCGGGAGTGGCTACGAGCAGTACTTC	CASSLGATSGSGYEQYF
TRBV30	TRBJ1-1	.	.	TGTGCCTGGGGGCGGAGGGGGACTGAAGCTTTCTTT	CAWGRRGTEAFF
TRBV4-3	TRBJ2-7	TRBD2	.	TGCGCCAGCAGCCAAGACGGGAGGGCCTACGAGCAGTACTTC	CASSQDGRAYEQYF
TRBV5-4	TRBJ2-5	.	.	TGTGCCAGCAGCTTGGATTCGTACCAAGAGACCCAGTACTTC	CASSLDSYQETQYF
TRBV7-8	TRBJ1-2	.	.	TGTGCCAGCAGCTTAGAACAGGGCCAGGGATTGCATGGCTACACCTTC	CASSLEQGQGLHGYTF
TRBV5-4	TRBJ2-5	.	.	TGTGCCAGCAGCCCCAGGGGCGAGGAGACCCAGTACTTC	CASSPRGEETQYF
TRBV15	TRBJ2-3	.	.	TGTGCCACCAGCAACAGCAGGACAGATACGCAGTATTTT	CATSNSRTDTQYF
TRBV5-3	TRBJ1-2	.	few	TGTGCCAGAAGCTTGGTAGGGAACTATGGCTACACCTTC	CARSLVGNYGYTF
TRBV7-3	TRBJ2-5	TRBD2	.	TGTGCCAGCAGCTTAGGGACTAGCGGTTCGACCCAGTACTTC	CASSLGTSGSTQYF
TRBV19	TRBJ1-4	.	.	TGTGCCAGTAGCAAGCGGGTCGGGTTTAATGAAAAACTGTTTTTT	CASSKRVGFNEKLFF
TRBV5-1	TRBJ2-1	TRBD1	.	TGCGCCAGCAGCTTGGACGGGACAGGGATCTATGAGCAGTTCTTC	CASSLDGTGIYEQFF
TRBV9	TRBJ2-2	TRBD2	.	TGTGCCAGCAGCCCAAACGGGGGGGAAATCACCGGGGAGCTGTTTTTT	CASSPNGGEITGELFF
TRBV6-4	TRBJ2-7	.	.	TGTGCCTTCCATCGGTGGGGGACCTACGAGCAGTACTTC	CAFHRWGTYEQYF
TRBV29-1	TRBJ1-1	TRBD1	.	TGCAGCGCTCGACAGGGATCGAACACTGAAGCTTTCTTT	CSARQGSNTEAFF
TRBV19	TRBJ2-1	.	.	TGTGCCAGTAGACAGTACAATGAGCAGTTCTTC	CASRQYNEQFF
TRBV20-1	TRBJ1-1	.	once	TGCAGTGCCATACAGAGCACTGAAGCTTTCTTT	CSAIQSTEAFF
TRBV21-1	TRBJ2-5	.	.	TGTGCCAGCACCACCCGACAGGGCATTCAAGAGACCCAGTACTTC	CASTTRQGIQETQYF
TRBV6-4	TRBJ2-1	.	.	TGTGCCAGCAGTGACTCGAGAGGGTCTGAGCAGTTCTTC	CASSDSRGSEQFF
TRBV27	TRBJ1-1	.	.	TGTGCCAGCAGTTTCTCGGAGAACACTGAAGCTTTCTTT	CASSFSENTEAFF
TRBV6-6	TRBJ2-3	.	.	TGTGCCAGCAGTTACGGTCTGGATACGCAGTATTTT	CASSYGLDTQYF
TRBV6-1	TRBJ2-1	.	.	TGTGCCAGCAGGGACTACTACAATGAGCAGTTCTTC	CASRDYYNEQFF
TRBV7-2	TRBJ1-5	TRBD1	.	TGTGCCAGCAGCTTGGAGGGGGCTCAGCCCCAGCATTTT	CASSLEGAQPQHF
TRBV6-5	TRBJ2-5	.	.	TGTGCCAGCAGTGTCAGGGGAATCCAAGAGACCCAGTACTTC	CASSVRGIQETQYF
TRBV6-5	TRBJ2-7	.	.	TGTGCCAGCAGTACCCGGAGGGGAGTAGGTGAGCAGTACTTC	CASSTRRGVGEQYF
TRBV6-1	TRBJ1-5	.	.	TGTGCCAGCAGTGATGCAGGTTACAACAATCAGCCCCAGCATTTT	CASSDAGYNNQPQHF
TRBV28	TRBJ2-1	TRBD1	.	TGTGCCAGCAGCAGAACAGGGGGCGCATACAATGAGCAGTTCTTC	CASSRTGGAYNEQFF
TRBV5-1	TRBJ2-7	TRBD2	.	TGCGCCAGCTCAGGGGCGGGAGGGCTATACGAGCAGTACTTC	CASSGAGGLYEQYF
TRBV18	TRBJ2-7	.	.	TGTGCCAGCTCACCACCGAACCTATACGAGCAGTACTTC	CASSPPNLYEQYF
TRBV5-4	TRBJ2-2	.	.	TGCGCCAGCAGCCAAGAAGGGGGGCTTGCAGGGCGAGCCGGGGAGCTGTTTTTT	CASSQEGGLAGRAGELFF
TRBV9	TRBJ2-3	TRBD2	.	TGTGCCAGCACCCGTAGTCCTGGGACTAGCGGCACAGATACGCAGTATTTT	CASTRSPGTSGTDTQYF
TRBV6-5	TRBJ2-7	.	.	TGTGCCAGCAGACGCGCGGCGGGGAAGACCTACGAGCAGTACTTC	CASRRAAGKTYEQYF
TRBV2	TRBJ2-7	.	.	TGTGCCAGCAGTGATGAGGGCTGGGACGAGCAGTACTTC	CASSDEGWDEQYF
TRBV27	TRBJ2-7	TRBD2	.	TGTGCCAGCAGTTTATCTAGGACTAGCGGGAGAAACGAGCAGTACTTC	CASSLSRTSGRNEQYF
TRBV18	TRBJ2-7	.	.	TGTGCCAGCTCATCCGGACAGGAGGGCCTCTACGAGCAGTACTTC	CASSSGQEGLYEQYF
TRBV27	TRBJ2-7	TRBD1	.	TGTGCCAGCAGTCAAGGACAGGGCACCATCTACGAGCAGTACTTC	CASSQGQGTIYEQYF
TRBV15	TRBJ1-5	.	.	TGTGCCACCAGCGAGACAGAAGATCAGCCCCAGCATTTT	CATSETEDQPQHF
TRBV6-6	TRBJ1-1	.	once	TGTGCCAGCAGTTACCTTGGGGGAACTGAAGCTTTCTTT	CASSYLGGTEAFF
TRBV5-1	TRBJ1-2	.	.	TGCGCCAGCAGCTTCACCATGACAACAATCTATGGCTACACCTTC	CASSFTMTTIYGYTF
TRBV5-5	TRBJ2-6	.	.	TGTGCCAGCAGCTCGTCTGGGGCGAACTCTGGGGCCAACGTCCTGACTTTC	CASSSSGANSGANVLTF